A single sample gave rise to the 6 T cell receptor beta chains below, sequenced in a study of shared clonotypes between healthy human individuals (TCRdb year 2020). The library came from the immunoSEQ multiplex PCR assay. TCRdb took over this immuneACCESS table, retaining in-frame rearrangements with V and J assigned. Such tables are incomplete; in checked studies, under half of the missing clones stem from an unresolved V gene, and the remainder is unexplained. A total of 2,500,000 or so clones appear in this sample, about 92% of them only once. Of the sample, 0.13% to 0.15% is held by the ten largest clones. Sequencing was done on a sample of naive CD4+ T cells sorted from blood. The label giving this sample's cell subset or site can be read as: CD45RA+ positively selected. All receptors derive from a man aged 18 to 30 in good health.

V usage is TRBV19 and J usage is TRBJ1-6; D is uncertain. CDR3 length: 14 amino acids. Per the germline V gene, CDR1 is LNHDA and CDR2 is SQIVND (reference sequence). Trimming left V 3 bases short and J 7 bases short, with 10 bases between. CDR3 coding DNA: TGTGCCAGTAGTATCTTGGGTGGGAATTCACCCCTCCACTTT. Protein product: CASSILGGNSPLHF.

V usage is TRBV27 and J usage is TRBJ2-7, with TRBD1 identical over 9 bases. V shed 2 bases and J 12 bases; nucleotides not matched to a gene: 14. Germline assignment: CDR1 MNHEY and CDR2 SMNVEV (reference sequence). This CDR3 is 15 amino acids long. The CDR3 reads CASSLGGQGSSRAYF. CDR3 in DNA: TGTGCCAGCAGTTTAGGGGGACAGGGCTCCTCAAGGGCGTACTTC.

The chain couples TRBV4-1 to TRBJ2-6; TRBD2 aligns across 14 bases. Germline V CDR1 and CDR2: MGHRA, YSYEKL. Trimming at V came to 7 bases and at J to 2 bases, leaving 10 bases not matched to a gene. CDR3 length: 19 residues. This CDR3 is CASTVIPGLAGAGANVLTF. In DNA form, the CDR3 reads TGCGCCAGCACCGTCATCCCGGGACTAGCGGGAGCTGGGGCCAACGTCCTGACTTTC.

In this sample, this clone turned up once. Other DNA sequences of this sample code for an identical CDR3. This chain joins TRBV10-3 and TRBJ2-5; D gene ambiguous. Germline V gives CDR1 ENHRY, CDR2 SYGVKD. Trimming shortened V by 0 bases and J by 5 bases, and 4 bases separated the two germline ends. There are 12 residues in the CDR3. This CDR3 reads CAISESRETQYF. Written as DNA, the CDR3 is TGTGCCATCAGTGAGTCCAGGGAGACCCAGTACTTC.

Note on this clone: Other DNA sequences within the sample encode an identical CDR3. The rearrangement uses TRBV10-3 and TRBJ2-7, with a possible D match to TRBD2 (6 bases). CDR1 and CDR2 (germline): ENHRY, SYGVKD. CDR3 length: 11 residues. V lost 4 bases, J lost 6 bases, and 7 bases lay in between. CDR3 bases: TGTGCCATCAGTGGGAGGGGCGAGCAGTACTTC. Translated: CAISGRGEQYF.

The CDR3 DNA reads as TGTGCCTGGAGCTTAGGGCTAGCGGATTACAATGAGCAGTTCTTC. It translates to CAWSLGLADYNEQFF. The chain carries TRBV30 and TRBJ2-1, with 7 bases fitting TRBD2. CDR1 and CDR2 (germline): GTSNPN, SVGIG (reference sequence). The CDR3 extends over 15 amino acids. After removal of 3 bases from V and 4 bases from J, the junction contained 9 bases not matched to a gene. Based on the CDR3 plus reference TRBV30 and TRBJ2-1, the full variable domain is SQTIHQWPATLVQPVGSPLSLECTVEGTSNPNLYWYRQAAGRGLQLLFYSVGIGQISSEVPQNLSASRPQDRQFILSSKKLLLSDSGFYLCAWSLGLADYNEQFFGPGTRLTVL.